This entry lists 14 T cell receptor beta chains sequenced from one sample in a study of regulatory T cells in long-lasting Graves disease. In building TCR beta libraries, iRepertoire HTBI primers were used together with Arm-PCR of CDR3 regions. Each CDR3 protein is one row after TCRdb ran MiXCR on the multiplex PCR reads. This table holds 500,000 or so distinct CDR3 sequences, about 16% found once. Time point denoted: newly diagnosed GD, antithyroid drugs for less than 3 months. Extracted RNA from PBMCs served as the source of the TCR library. This sample was also put to use in a study of T cells in Graves' hyperthyroidism and ophthalmopathy.

The sequencing used peripheral blood mononuclear cells (PBMCs), collected at new diagnosis, from a patient treated with antithyroid drugs. These receptor sequences come from a woman aged 35-65 years with Graves disease.

This rearrangement joins TRBV19 to TRBJ1-1, with 7 bases that match TRBD1. Per germline, CDR1 LNHDA and CDR2 SQIVND (reference sequence). Germline trimming cut 6 bases from V and 8 bases from J; bases unmatched to any gene: 12. This CDR3 region has 14 residues. In DNA form, the CDR3 reads TGTGCCAGTAGCAGGAGAGAGGGGGCAGGGGAAGCTTTCTTT. Protein product: CASSRREGAGEAFF.

The chain has TRBV7-2 and TRBJ1-3, with D maybe TRBD1 (6 bases). Germline V gene sequence: CDR1 SGHTA, CDR2 FQGNSA. This CDR3 contains 15 residues. V lost 3 bases, J lost 2 bases, and 11 bases lay in between. The CDR3 sequence is CASSLTGSPGNTIYF. In DNA form, the CDR3 reads TGTGCCAGCAGCTTGACAGGATCGCCTGGAAACACCATATATTTT.

As for this clonotype: A read error may be the cause here, since a much bigger clone is one base away. The V gene is TRBV3-1, the J gene TRBJ2-3, with D perhaps being TRBD1 or TRBD2 (5 bases each). CDR1 and CDR2 (germline): LGHDT, YNNKEL (reference sequence). With 7 bases removed from V and 2 bases from J, the gap between germline ends came to 13 bases. The CDR3 has 14 amino acids. CDR3: CASKGAGTTDTQYF. The CDR3, as DNA: TGTGCCAGCAAAGGGGCAGGGACCACAGATACGCAGTATTTT.

With regard to this clonotype: One junction end does not reproduce the germline sequence, and a read error may be involved. The chain has TRBV27 and TRBJ2-7, with D tentatively TRBD1 (5 bases). This CDR3 contains 13 residues. Germline loops: CDR1 MNHEY, CDR2 SMNVEV (reference sequence). CDR3 in DNA: TGTGCTAGCAGTTTTAGGGGCCCCTACGAGCAGTACTTC. Translated: CASSFRGPYEQYF.

The V call is TRBV12-5, the J call TRBJ1-1; D uncertain. Germline lookup yields CDR1 LGHNT and CDR2 FRNRAP. The ends were cut back, 3 bases at V and 0 bases at J, with 5 bases in the middle. This CDR3 region has 13 residues. The DNA for the CDR3 is TGTGCTAGTGGTTTCGGGGTGAACACTGAAGCTTTCTTT. Amino acid sequence: CASGFGVNTEAFF.

This clonotype has only a few counts. This sequence joins TRBV14 and TRBJ2-3; the D call may be TRBD1 or TRBD2 (6 bases each). This CDR3 region has 16 residues. V lost 3 bases and J lost 2, with 15 bases in between. CDR1 is SGHDN and CDR2 is FVKESK in the germline V gene. The CDR3 region is CASSHKEGGPTDTQYF. For the CDR3, the DNA is TGTGCCAGCAGCCATAAGGAGGGGGGACCCACAGATACGCAGTATTTT.

CDR3 residues: CASSVDRAYNQPQHF. The CDR3 DNA is TGTGCCAGTAGTGTCGACAGGGCCTACAATCAGCCCCAGCATTTT. The V gene is TRBV19, the J gene TRBJ1-5; TRBD1 agrees at 7 bases. CDR1 is LNHDA, CDR2 SQIVND, per germline (reference sequence). The CDR3 extends over 15 amino acids. V dropped 5 bases and J dropped 3; count of bases not matched to a gene: 7. The whole variable domain, remainder taken from reference TRBV19 and TRBJ1-5, is DGGITQSPKYLFRKEGQNVTLSCEQNLNHDAMYWYRQDPGQGLRLIYYSQIVNDFQKGDIAEGYSVSREKKESFPLTVTSAQKNPTAFYLCASSVDRAYNQPQHFGDGTRLSIL.

This clonotype was counted between two and nine times. The chain couples TRBV13 to TRBJ1-1; 8 bases line up with TRBD1. Germline CDR1 and CDR2: PRHDT and FYEKMQ (reference sequence). The junction had 6 bases not matched to a gene; V was cut back by 5 bases and J by 1 base. The CDR3 loop spans 15 amino acids. CDR3 DNA sequence: TGTGCCAGCAGCCTGGGAGACAGGGGGAACACTGAAGCTTTCTTT. This sequence encodes CASSLGDRGNTEAFF.

Of note for this clonotype: This may be a read error: a much more frequent sequence differs by one nucleotide. CDR3 sequence (DNA): TGTGCCAGCAGTGAAGGTGTGGCTGAAGAGGCCCAGTACTTC. This sequence encodes CASSEGVAEEAQYF. The chain employs TRBV2 and TRBJ2-5, with no clear D. The CDR3 has 14 amino acids. Per germline, CDR1 SNHLY and CDR2 FYNNEI.

Concerning this clonotype: A much larger clone differs by one base, so this may be a read error. The J gene is TRBJ1-3, the V gene TRBV7-6; D is undetermined. The CDR3 totals 16 residues. Looked up from germline, CDR1 is SGHVS and CDR2 is FNYEAQ. The CDR3 DNA is TGTGCCAGCGGCTTAGCGCCGGCAAGCTCTGGAAACACCATATATTTT. Protein sequence: CASGLAPASSGNTIYF.

This clonotype was found many times. J is TRBJ1-1 and V is TRBV3-1; no firm D call. The CDR3 totals 14 residues. V was shortened by 1 base and J by 1 base, with 7 bases between the two germline ends. Germline CDR1 reads LGHDT; CDR2 reads YNNKEL (reference sequence). CDR3: CASSQAAGNTEAFF. The CDR3 DNA is TGTGCCAGCAGCCAAGCCGCAGGGAACACTGAAGCTTTCTTT. The full variable domain, completed using reference TRBV3-1 and TRBJ1-1, is DTAVSQTPKYLVTQMGNDKSIKCEQNLGHDTMYWYKQDSKKFLKIMFSYNNKELIINETVPNRFSPKSPDKAHLNLHINSLELGDSAVYFCASSQAAGNTEAFFGQGTRLTVV.

As concerns this clonotype: This may come from a read error, since a much larger clone is one base off. The chain uses TRBV28 and TRBJ1-4; D gene uncertain. Per germline, CDR1 MDHEN and CDR2 SYDVKM. This CDR3 spans 15 amino acids. V lost 6 bases, J lost 0 bases, and 11 bases lay in between. CDR3 in amino acids: CASSRQLTTNEKLFF. In nucleotides, the CDR3 is TGTGCCAGCAGCCGTCAGCTTACAACTAATGAAAAACTGTTTTTT.

This clonotype was observed many times. The chain couples TRBV30 to TRBJ1-1; D is perhaps TRBD1 (5 bases). CDR1 and CDR2 from the germline V gene are GTSNPN and SVGIG (reference sequence). This CDR3 comprises 14 residues. V lost 5 bases and J lost 4, with 17 bases in between. The CDR3 region is CAWDGTGLRTEAFF. As DNA, the CDR3 is TGTGCCTGGGATGGAACAGGTCTGCGCACTGAAGCTTTCTTT. The complete variable domain, with remaining parts taken from reference TRBV30 and TRBJ1-1, reads SQTIHQWPATLVQPVGSPLSLECTVEGTSNPNLYWYRQAAGRGLQLLFYSVGIGQISSEVPQNLSASRPQDRQFILSSKKLLLSDSGFYLCAWDGTGLRTEAFFGQGTRLTVV.

This clonotype showed up many times. The rearrangement uses TRBV20-1 and TRBJ1-1; 8 positions match TRBD1. The germline V gene has CDR1 DFQATT and CDR2 SNEGSKA (reference sequence). This CDR3 is built from 13 residues. The trim removed 2 bases at V and 4 bases at J, leaving 3 bases unmatched. The CDR3 protein is CSARQGAVTEAFF. The CDR3, as DNA: TGCAGTGCTAGACAGGGGGCAGTCACTGAAGCTTTCTTT.